This T cell receptor beta chain was identified during a study of blood T cell repertoires in COVID-19. Study-level information: From the United States, Italy and Spain came samples of acute and convalescent COVID-19. T cells, B-cell-depleted T cells, or PBMCs supplied cDNA or gDNA.

Germline values: CDR1 SGHAT, CDR2 FQNNGV. V dropped 5 bases and J dropped 8 bases, with 21 bases sitting between them. The CDR3 length is 15 residues. Data came from immunoSEQ multiplex PCR; TCRdb stores just in-frame clones and leaves some out. This sample has 150,000 or so clones, with about 81% found just once. J is TRBJ1-2 and V is TRBV11-2; D gene unclear. Sequencing was done on a sample of peripheral blood. The clonotype was recovered from a man in his 60s with active or convalescent COVID-19. The CDR3 coding sequence is TGTGCCAGCAGCCTTATGCGGGCGGGCGGGAACGGCTACACCTTC. This encodes CASSLMRAGGNGYTF. Supplemented by reference TRBV11-2 and TRBJ1-2, the full variable domain reads EAGVAQSPRYKIIEKRQSVAFWCNPISGHATLYWYQQILGQGPKLLIQFQNNGVVDDSQLPKDRFSAERLKGVDSTLKIQPAKLEDSAVYLCASSLMRAGGNGYTFGSGTRLTVV.